A selection of T cell receptor beta chains follows, all from one sample in a study of OX40 agonist ivuxolimab in advanced cancers. Libraries were prepared by immunoSEQ multiplex PCR; TCRdb keeps only in-frame clonotypes and omits some of them. The data show roughly 69,000 clones, approximately 90% seen once. Sequences were derived from CD4+ or CD8+ T cells sorted from blood, sampled in a trial of the OX40 agonist ivuxolimab. The receptors come from an adult with an advanced solid tumor such as melanoma, head and neck, liver or kidney cancer. CDR3s include the opening cysteine and the closing phenylalanine or tryptophan. A D gene is named only where the DNA matches it firmly.

CDR3 protein	V gene	J gene	D gene
CASSPLGDIPQETQYF	TRBV5-8	TRBJ2-5	-
CASSQTGMNTEAFF	TRBV7-6	TRBJ1-1	TRBD1
CASSSTHYTQNYGYTF	TRBV27	TRBJ1-2	-
CASSSGDGSGPQYF	TRBV7-6	TRBJ2-5	-
CASSTTGSGNEQFF	TRBV19	TRBJ2-1	-
CASSISGSSGANVLTF	TRBV19	TRBJ2-6	TRBD2
CSVETDTWETQYF	TRBV29-1	TRBJ2-5	-
CASSWGLAGIETQYF	TRBV7-2	TRBJ2-5	TRBD2
CASNPGLTNEKLFF	TRBV5-1	TRBJ1-4	-
CASSVKSVNTEAFF	TRBV6-1	TRBJ1-1	-
CASSLGGSNYGYTF	TRBV5-4	TRBJ1-2	-
CASSPYPRTANEQYF	TRBV19	TRBJ2-7	-
CASSKGQQQETQYF	TRBV18	TRBJ2-5	TRBD1
CASSGQTGEETQYF	TRBV6-4	TRBJ2-5	TRBD1
CATSRIDSASGNTIYF	TRBV15	TRBJ1-3	-
CASSPLDGTDNQPQHF	TRBV18	TRBJ1-5	TRBD1
CASSPQGGTLNTGELFF	TRBV18	TRBJ2-2	-
CASSYKGLCKNIQYF	TRBV6-8	TRBJ2-4	-
CAWSPLGSGTSGGAYEQYF	TRBV30	TRBJ2-7	TRBD2